The present T cell receptor (beta chain) was sequenced within a study of human T cells and chemical hapten exposure. Study information: Donors were sensitized with 2% DPC on the upper inner arm. Scalp application of diphenylcyclopropenone was performed weekly in patients across the entire approximately 25-week study.

The CDR3 runs to 19 residues. Germline V gene sequence: CDR1 SGHVS, CDR2 FNYEAQ. Trimming removed 5 bases from V and 6 bases from J; junction bases left unmatched: 15. TCRdb used MiXCR to reprocess the RACE reads, holding one entry per CDR3 protein. This repertoire shows almost 35,000 distinct CDR3 sequences, 9% to 12% found once; its top ten account for 25% to 35%. Study conclusions and caveats: Alopecia affecting every donor means their immune response may not match healthy people's.

Many counts were recorded for this clonotype. The antigen remains unidentified. Time point denoted: pre-sensitization, week 0. The treatment was: therapeutic diphenylcyclopropenone sensitization with weekly scalp DPC. The authors extracted total RNA from unfractionated whole blood. This chain links TRBV7-6 with TRBJ2-2; 13 bases are shared with TRBD2. The TCR originated in a man aged 45-65 years with alopecia areata. Some clones in this sample may be carry-over from other donors' samples. The input for sequencing was whole blood, taken in connection with sensitization to the hapten diphenylcyclopropenone (DPC). CDR3 in amino acids: CASSQRSSGLAGAPGELFF. The CDR3 nucleotides read TGTGCCAGCAGCCAACGGTCCTCAGGACTAGCGGGAGCCCCCGGGGAGCTGTTTTTT.